This T cell receptor beta chain was recovered during a study of cytomegalovirus exposure and HLA in healthy donors (dated by TCRdb to between 2016 and 2019). The study in broad terms: An earlier analysis of approximately 640 of the donors reported more than 250 Gb of sequence data and roughly 100 million unique TCR beta sequences from about 180 million T cells. Approximately 310 gigabases of sequencing data and 75 million to 85 million unique TCR sequences made up an early release that covered several hundred HLA-typed donors. Of the roughly 420 genotyped donors, 75% to 85% were placed in the genetic ancestry cluster associated with self-reported Caucasian donors. The aim of the study was to test whether cataloging public T cell receptors could identify signatures of past pathogen exposure. The study used immunosequencing to profile the T cell repertoires of under 700 subjects and linked those repertoires to cytomegalovirus serostatus. A separate validation cohort of some 130 different subjects was used in addition to the approximately 610-subject first cohort. To predict cytomegalovirus infection status, the study brought together high-throughput TCR immunosequencing, statistical association of individual TCRs with disease status, and machine learning. A later analysis re-analyzed previously published TCR beta repertoires from several hundred donors and added high-resolution HLA genotyping to study TCR occurrence patterns. In the later analysis, no new phenotypic data were used to find candidate immune exposures; instead, reliance was placed on TCR beta sequences and their occurrence across donors. To decide whether each TCR beta V gene segment behaved as functional or pseudogenic, an earlier analysis of fewer than 750 of the donors relied on high-throughput TCR beta sequencing. Donor age, sex, ethnicity and CMV serostatus were compiled together with the repertoire data. A later genetic analysis took genome-wide SNP genotypes for 398 of the 666 donors and used that subset as a discovery cohort. Every discovery cohort repertoire had been produced on one sequencing platform. Class I and class II HLA loci were covered by the typing at four-digit resolution. The number of typed donors differed by locus: 629-630 for A, B, C, DRB1 and DQB1; 522 for DQA1; roughly 600 for DPA1; and about 470 for DPB1. Because of strong linkage in the cohort, roughly five DR-DQ haplotypes were treated as single units for association and clustering. Among 398 genotyped donors of the cohort, an average of approximately 250,000 unique TCR beta nucleotide sequences were sequenced per donor, 15% to 20% of them non-productive. What the study reported, not specific to this receptor: Some IMGT-functional V segments, including TRBV6-2 and TRBV6-3, could not be distinguished by the 87-base-pair reads and were therefore excluded. A further reported finding was that TCR beta sequences accurately predicted the HLA-A and HLA-B alleles for most subjects in the first cohort. Broadly in line with IMGT annotations, most TCR beta V segments showed up in productive rearrangements about 87% or about 30% of the time in an earlier analysis of some 590 of the donors. Presence/absence analyses assumed roughly uniform sequencing depth across donors, an assumption that may not hold. In a later genetic analysis, fewer N-insertions in productive TCRs were reported among donors in an Asian-associated ancestry cluster than the roughly 710-donor mean. When HLA alleles, especially DR and DQ, strongly co-occurred, attributing TCR associations to individual alleles was difficult. A later analysis reported that several top co-occurrence clusters appeared linked to parvovirus B19, influenza, CMV and Epstein-Barr virus. The study listed over 150 TCR beta chains as associated with cytomegalovirus. Immune exposure information for the cohort was limited to CMV serostatus. Most TCR sequences were seen in very few donors, while some public TCRs were found in many individuals. A later analysis found that most CMV-associated TCR beta chains appeared HLA-restricted, with HLA associations seemingly driven largely by CMV exposure. An association between a missense DCLRE1C variant and V-gene and J-gene trimming of TCR beta chains was found in a later genetic analysis and replicated in an independent cohort. This cohort had only TCR beta chains sequenced, and the lack of alpha or paired-chain data limited which features could be detected. Compared with equally common non-associated chains, HLA-associated TCR beta chains in a later analysis were more clonally expanded and had lower generation probabilities. In a later analysis, the rate of TCR association differed among HLA loci, with DRB1 alleles having the most associated TCRs and HLA-C alleles having the fewest. Because HLA typing was unavailable for some donors at each locus, only the typed subset was used in association tests. In vitro tests confirmed that three of the cytomegalovirus-associated TCR beta chains recognize cytomegalovirus antigens. Cytomegalovirus status was reported to be diagnosed by the classifier with high specificity and sensitivity in both the original and validation cohorts. A group of highly shared sequence variants was considered likely to be a technical artifact of the sequencing pipeline. Because counts were too low, roughly 18 rarely observed V segments, including chromosome 9 orphons, were left out of the earlier analysis of 500 to 750 of the donors. Specific HLA alleles were associated with over 15,000 TCR beta sequences at a false discovery rate of 0.05 in a later analysis. It was suggested by the authors that the approach could potentially be generalized to other disease states and immunological phenotypes. Correlated functional status among segregating V segments might reflect linkage disequilibrium, but an unknown experimental factor could not be ruled out.

Libraries were prepared through the immunoSEQ multiplex PCR assay. The multiplex PCR relied on a mix of 60 forward primers for TCR Vbeta segments and 13 reverse primers for TCR Jbeta segments. Amplification of the CDR3 region of rearranged TCR beta genes was performed with a multiplex PCR assay on genomic DNA. The amplified TCR beta libraries were sequenced on the Illumina HiSeq System as 87-base-pair reads. Per the source publication's procedure: Across the 670 or so repertoires, a later analysis counted some 80 million unique TCR beta chains, around 11 million of which were shared by at least two donors. To remove PCR and sequencing errors, raw reads were error-corrected and collapsed into unique sequences using a nearest-neighbor algorithm that merged closely related sequences. Alignment of CDR3 sequences to IMGT reference sequences was used to assign V, D and J gene segments. For a sequence to be retained, a match of at least six nucleotides was required to both a V gene segment and a J gene segment. Rearrangements were classified as productive when the CDR3 lacked stop codons and remained in frame with V and J, and all other rearrangements were classified as non-productive. Following IMGT convention, CDR3 was defined as the stretch from the second conserved V-encoded cysteine up to the conserved J-encoded phenylalanine. Sequences without an unambiguous match to a single V gene segment were excluded from the earlier analysis of over 500 of the donors. In an earlier analysis of 450 to 750 of the donors, a V segment was called functional when productive rearrangements were above 56.7%, and segregating when the standard deviation between donors exceeded 5%. A statistical classification framework was built to diagnose cytomegalovirus status from the catalog of TCR beta chain sequences. V and J gene assignment, in a later analysis, came from comparing TCR nucleotide sequences with IMGT/GENE-DB human TR gene sequences. Using the TCRdist pipeline, a later analysis assigned CDR3 sequences along with most-parsimonious VDJ recombination scenarios. A later analysis defined each TCR beta chain by its CDR3 amino acid sequence plus V-gene family, and excluded reads lacking a unique V-gene family. A later analysis removed several hundred highly shared, low-generation-probability nucleotide sequences to deal with suspected cross-contamination and a sequencing artifact. In a later analysis, a clonal expansion index was calculated for each public chain from normalized within-repertoire ranks of inferred template counts. In a later analysis, generation probabilities were computed with a VDJ recombination model fitted to out-of-frame rearrangements, and the resulting probabilities were checked against IGoR. In a later analysis, TCR-TCR, TCR-HLA and TCR-CMV co-occurrence was scored with hypergeometric tests, and a repertoire-size bias correction was applied to TCR pairs. In a later analysis, false discovery rates were estimated by permuting HLA or CMV assignments 20 times. In a later analysis, co-occurring TCRs were grouped using DBSCAN, and TCRdist sequence similarity was added for clustering within HLA-allele-positive subsets. For co-occurrence clustering, repertoires with fewer than 30,000 or more than 120,000 public chains were excluded, along with five repertoires with anomalous nucleotide sharing. TCRdb stores this immuneACCESS table with in-frame sequences only. Part of the clones is absent; in the studies checked, under half of the shortfall reflects unresolved V genes, and no reason is known for the rest. That table furnishes V, J and clone size, whereas the DNA furnished D and trimming. This sample has about 140,000 clones in its table, and around 81% of those were observed once. The top ten hold 6.5% to 7% of the sample.

Ends trimmed: V by 8 bases, J by 7 bases; bases unmatched to a gene: 7. Including the terminal cysteine and phenylalanine, the CDR3 comprises 12 residues. The DNA shown is the 36-base CDR3, in frame from base 1. As encoded in the germline V gene (reference sequence), CDR1 is GTSNPN while CDR2 is SVGIG. Remarks on this clone: The antigen it binds to is not known. Base qualities are missing; no much larger clone stands one base away.

The cohort was made up of hundreds of healthy bone marrow donors. Cohort members were all nominally healthy when sampled, although unrecorded immune exposures were likely present. The donor was CMV seropositive and belonged to the group of 250 to 300 seropositive cohort members. Each donor provided a peripheral blood sample, and peripheral blood mononuclear cells were used for TCR beta sequencing. The Qiagen DNeasy Blood Extraction Kit was used to extract genomic DNA from the blood cell samples. The V and J segments used are TRBV30 and TRBJ1-5, with 8 bases aligning to TRBD1. The sequenced sample consisted of PBMCs. This sequence originates from a man in his forties in good health and CMV-seropositive. The CDR3 in this case is CAGGQGGQPQHF. The DNA sequence is as follows: TGTGCCGGAGGACAGGGTGGACAGCCCCAGCATTTT.